The T cell receptor beta chain described here comes from a study of chemoradiotherapy in HPV16-positive cancers (dated by TCRdb to between 2021 and 2023). Turning to the overall study: Using functional T-cell assays on cells from a couple of HPV16-positive patients, the researchers defined candidate HPV-specific T-cell clones and common TCR motifs. The study asked whether T-cell immunity against the HPV oncoproteins E6 and E7 changes during chemoradiotherapy and whether it affects survival. Next, the candidate HPV-specific TCRs and motifs were followed in TCR repertoires from about 90 patients with HPV-related cancers.

CDR1 and CDR2 are drawn from the germline V gene (reference sequence): MNHEY, SMNVEV. From cysteine to phenylalanine, the CDR3 is 14 amino acids long. Here the CDR3 DNA is all that survives: 42 bases in frame from base 1. V is cut back by 6 bases and J by 2 bases, with 3 bases in the junction unmatched. Details on this clone: No cognate antigen has been identified for it. Per-base quality was not reported, and no clone a single base away is much larger than it.

Repertoires were sampled repeatedly over the course of chemoradiotherapy so that clonal expansion in the tumor microenvironment could be followed. The receptor library was made with the immunoSEQ multiplex PCR assay. TCRdb's version of the immuneACCESS table is confined to in-frame rearrangements and falls short of the full clone set. An unresolved V gene accounts for under half of the shortfall where checked; the remainder is of unknown origin. In all, the sample holds approximately 13,000 clones, and approximately 80% of those were seen once. Jointly, the top ten make up about 1.4% of the sample. Broad study findings and their caveats: The functional definition of HPV-specific T cells was derived from only two HPV16-positive patients, and the survival association was reported for HPV16-positive patients. Expansion of candidate HPV-specific clones and E7-related TCR motifs was observed in the tumor microenvironment during treatment, whereas no such expansion was observed for non-HPV-specific T cells. In HPV16-positive patients, expansion of HPV-responsive T cells during chemoradiotherapy was found to be associated with improved recurrence-free survival.

The source is a human donor with HPV-associated anogenital cancer. The chain is assembled from TRBV27 and TRBJ2-1; 8 bases in the middle match TRBD2. Sampling took place from a patient who underwent chemoradiotherapy. The nucleotides are TGTGCCAGCAGGGGCGGGGGGACCTACAATGAGCAGTTCTTC. This sequence encodes CASRGGGTYNEQFF.